Below are 16 T cell receptor beta chains sequenced from a single sample in a study of a mutant IDH1 vaccine in newly diagnosed glioma. The method was immunoSEQ multiplex PCR; TCRdb's version includes in-frame clones alone and lacks a portion of them. The sample holds 30,000 or so clones, around nine tenths seen once. Time point specified: baseline, week 1 (first vaccination visit). Treatment of the sample: pre-vaccination baseline after standard-of-care therapy. Sequenced here: PBMCs, sampled from a glioma patient treated with radiotherapy, temozolomide or both. These receptors were taken from a woman aged 40 to 50 with glioma.

The chain uses TRBV19 and TRBJ1-5; no firm D call. This CDR3 region has 14 residues. Germline V gene lookup returns CDR1 LNHDA and CDR2 SQIVND (reference sequence). The V gene lost 3 bases and the J gene lost 2 bases, with 8 bases spanning the gap. Here the CDR3 DNA reads TGTGCCAGTAGTATTTCGTACGGCAATCAGCCCCAGCATTTT. Its protein is CASSISYGNQPQHF.

The count of this clone is one. The rearrangement joins TRBV9 to TRBJ1-5; D remains unclear. The CDR3 consists of 14 residues. V was pared by 0 bases and J by 0 bases, with 4 bases between. CDR1 and CDR2 from the germline V gene are SGDLS and YYNGEE. The CDR3 coding sequence is TGTGCCAGCAGCGTAGGGGTTAGCAATCAGCCCCAGCATTTT. It codes for CASSVGVSNQPQHF.

The chain recombines TRBV2 with TRBJ1-5, with 10 nucleotides matching TRBD1. Trimming at V came to 4 bases and at J to 5 bases, leaving 2 bases not matched to a gene. The CDR3 extends over 14 amino acids. Looked up from germline, CDR1 is SNHLY and CDR2 is FYNNEI. Written as DNA, the CDR3 is TGTGCCAGCAGTGGACAGGGGGCTCATCAGCCCCAGCATTTT. Translating it yields CASSGQGAHQPQHF.

This chain connects TRBV7-9 to TRBJ1-3; D perhaps matches TRBD1 (6 bases). Germline values: CDR1 SEHNR, CDR2 FQNEAQ (reference sequence). The CDR3 loop spans 16 amino acids. V was clipped by 4 bases and J by 4 bases, with 17 bases between them. CDR3 sequence (DNA): TGTGCCAGCAGCTCGATAATACAGGGTCCAGGAAACACCATATATTTT. Its protein product is CASSSIIQGPGNTIYF. The full variable domain, rest sourced from reference TRBV7-9 and TRBJ1-3, is DTGVSQNPRHKITKRGQNVTFRCDPISEHNRLYWYRQTLGQGPEFLTYFQNEAQLEKSRLLSDRFSAERPKGSFSTLEIQRTEQGDSAMYLCASSSIIQGPGNTIYFGEGSWLTVV.

The DNA of the CDR3 is TGTGCCAGCAGCCAAGAATTTCAGGGTCTTAGCTACACCTTC. As protein: CASSQEFQGLSYTF. This chain joins TRBV14 and TRBJ1-2, with D perhaps TRBD1 (5 bases). Germline V CDR1 and CDR2: SGHDN, FVKESK. With 0 bases removed from V and 9 bases from J, the gap between germline ends came to 14 bases. CDR3 length: 14 residues.

V and J are TRBV18 and TRBJ1-6; D remains ambiguous. Germline V lookup: CDR1 KGHSH, CDR2 LQKENI. V dropped 6 bases and J dropped 6 bases, with 12 bases sitting between them. The CDR3 totals 14 residues. The CDR3 nucleotides read TGTGCCAGCTCCTACGACACCTTTAATTCACCCCTCCACTTT. Translation: CASSYDTFNSPLHF.

This clone has more than one count but fewer than ten. Written as DNA, the CDR3 is TGTGCCAGCAGTCGCACTGGGACAGGGTCGGATGAGCAGTTCTTC. Translated, it gives CASSRTGTGSDEQFF. This chain links TRBV27 with TRBJ2-1; 9 positions match TRBD1. Germline values: CDR1 MNHEY, CDR2 SMNVEV (reference sequence). This CDR3 comprises 15 residues. V lost 5 bases, J lost 8 bases, and 10 bases stayed unmatched.

The genes are TRBV5-1 and TRBJ2-5; D unresolved. Germline CDR1 and CDR2: SGHRS and YFSETQ. Trimming shortened V by 4 bases and J by 2 bases, and 9 bases separated the two germline ends. This CDR3 region has 13 residues. CDR3 nucleotides: TGCGCCAGCAGCCCTGGGCTTCAAGAGACCCAGTACTTC. This gives the protein CASSPGLQETQYF.

The chain has TRBV9 and TRBJ2-2; D is ambiguous. The V gene's germline CDR1 is SGDLS and CDR2 YYNGEE. Trimming removed 0 bases from V and 1 base from J, with 10 bases in between. CDR3 size: 16 residues. CDR3 loop: CASSVGTLQNTGELFF. DNA for the CDR3: TGTGCCAGCAGCGTAGGAACCCTTCAGAACACCGGGGAGCTGTTTTTT.

The chain has TRBV6-1 and TRBJ1-2; 7 bases line up with TRBD1. V lost 6 bases to trimming and J lost 4 bases; unmatched junction nucleotides: 5. From germline, CDR1 is MNHNS and CDR2 SASEGT. CDR3 size: 13 residues. The CDR3 spells CASSYRGGYGYTF. For the CDR3, the DNA is TGTGCCAGCAGCTACAGGGGAGGCTATGGCTACACCTTC.

The chain joins TRBV30 to TRBJ1-1; D is ambiguous. Germline CDR1 is GTSNPN and CDR2 is SVGIG (reference sequence). Trimming stripped 0 bases from V and 1 base from J, with 9 bases between. The CDR3 has 14 amino acids. CDR3 nucleotides: TGTGCCTGGAGTGTAGTCAGGAGGAACACTGAAGCTTTCTTT. It codes for CAWSVVRRNTEAFF. The complete variable domain, with remaining parts taken from reference TRBV30 and TRBJ1-1, reads SQTIHQWPATLVQPVGSPLSLECTVEGTSNPNLYWYRQAAGRGLQLLFYSVGIGQISSEVPQNLSASRPQDRQFILSSKKLLLSDSGFYLCAWSVVRRNTEAFFGQGTRLTVV.

V and J are TRBV6-1 and TRBJ1-2, with D possibly matching TRBD1 (5 bases). V was shortened by 4 bases and J by 7 bases, with 19 bases between the two germline ends. Germline V gene lookup returns CDR1 MNHNS and CDR2 SASEGT. CDR3 length equals 15 residues. CDR3 loop: CASSGGTPWVVGYTF. The CDR3 DNA sequence: TGTGCCAGCAGTGGAGGGACTCCCTGGGTTGTTGGCTACACCTTC.

This clone was seen only once. The V and J genes are TRBV6-5 and TRBJ1-2, with a weak D call TRBD1 (6 bases). The CDR3 totals 15 residues. V lost 2 bases and J 8 bases, leaving 18 bases between the germline ends. CDR1 and CDR2 (germline): MNHEY, SVGAGI. CDR3 sequence: CASSYRKEGVRGYTF. CDR3 nucleotide sequence: TGTGCCAGCAGTTACCGCAAGGAGGGGGTACGGGGCTACACCTTC.

This rearrangement joins TRBV7-8 to TRBJ2-3, with D possibly matching TRBD2 (6 bases). The CDR3 is made up of 15 amino acids. V was trimmed by 4 bases and J by 0 bases, leaving 11 bases between them. The V gene's germline CDR1 is SGHVS and CDR2 FQNEAQ. For the CDR3, the DNA is TGTGCCAGCAGCTCACGGGGGACTAGCACAGATACGCAGTATTTT. Protein: CASSSRGTSTDTQYF.

The chain has TRBV2 and TRBJ1-2; 8 bases are a match to TRBD1. Germline CDR1 and CDR2: SNHLY and FYNNEI. V shed 8 bases, J shed 4 bases, and the junction held 6 bases outside the gene matches. There are 13 residues in the CDR3. CDR3 residues: CASGAGGLYGYTF. CDR3 coding DNA: TGTGCCAGCGGGGCAGGGGGCCTCTATGGCTACACCTTC.

The J gene is TRBJ2-7, the V gene TRBV29-1; no firm D call. CDR1 and CDR2 from the germline V gene are SQVTM and ANQGSEA. V lost 2 bases and J lost 5, with 10 bases in between. This CDR3 comprises 12 residues. The CDR3 DNA reads as TGCAGCGTTGAATTGGGCGGCGACGAGCAGTACTTC. Its protein is CSVELGGDEQYF.